This T cell receptor (beta chain) was recovered during a study of blood T cell repertoires in COVID-19. The overall study: There were acute and convalescent COVID-19 samples, and they came from the United States, Italy and Spain. T cells, B-cell-depleted T cells, or PBMCs provided the cDNA or gDNA that served as material.

The CDR3 length is 19 residues. Looked up from germline, CDR1 is MNHEY and CDR2 is SVGEGT. Unmatched junction bases numbered 12, after V lost 0 bases and J lost 0 bases. How the authors handled the data: Researchers report that nucleated cell counts were estimated from reference gene primer amplification. Generated by immunoSEQ multiplex PCR, the TCRdb table keeps only in-frame clones and is missing some. That table furnishes V, J and clone size, whereas the DNA furnished D and trimming. The profile shows approximately 190,000 clones, 70% to 90% of them singletons. Material for sequencing was peripheral blood. The rearrangement links TRBV6-2 or TRBV6-3 to TRBJ2-3; 7 bases are shared with TRBD2. This sequence originates from a man aged 55 to 69 with active or convalescent COVID-19. The CDR3 sequence: CASSYSNSRGVFSTDTQYF. DNA for the CDR3: TGTGCCAGCAGTTACTCGAATAGCCGGGGGGTATTTAGCACAGATACGCAGTATTTT.